This T cell receptor (beta chain) was sequenced during a study of human T cells and chemical hapten exposure. In the study overall: Minor volume differences among pooled libraries chiefly drove per-sample TCR yield variation.

Described time point: pre-sensitization, week 0. As for treatment: therapeutic diphenylcyclopropenone sensitization with weekly scalp DPC. One entry per CDR3 protein, called by TCRdb with MiXCR from the RACE reads. The table records tens of thousands of distinct CDR3 sequences, 9.6% of them present only once. The germline V gene has CDR1 MNHEY and CDR2 SVGEGT. CDR3 length: 13 amino acids. V was trimmed by 8 bases and J by 6 bases, leaving 15 bases between them. This clonotype was seen a few times. The genes are TRBV6-2 or TRBV6-3 and TRBJ2-3, with D unclear. Material: whole blood, obtained in connection with sensitization to the hapten diphenylcyclopropenone (DPC). This TCR was sampled from a woman in her thirties or forties with alopecia areata. Some clones in this sample may be carry-over from other donors' samples. CDR3 bases: TGTGCCAGCGGCCGCACTCTAGGGGATACGCAGTATTTT. This codes for CASGRTLGDTQYF.